A selection of T cell receptor beta chains follows, all from one sample in a study of T-cell reconstitution after alpha-beta-depleted transplantation in children. TCRdb itself ran the PCR reads through MiXCR, one entry per CDR3 protein. Among roughly 340,000 distinct CDR3 sequences, around 15% were seen once, and the ten largest hold around 43%. Sequencing was performed on PBMCs, mostly from graft donor cells, taken 360 days after TCRalphabeta/CD19-depleted stem cell transplant. The receptors were gathered from a male patient between 2 and 10 years old who had a stem cell transplant for acute lymphoblastic leukemia, so the T cells may come from the graft donor. Both conserved end residues are part of each CDR3. Fields, in order: J gene, clone size, V gene, D gene, CDR3 protein, CDR3 DNA. The D gene is left open where the match is weak. Only part of the rows carry a size: once, few, many, or a class if the clone is expanded.

j_call: TRBJ1-4
clone_size: NA
v_call: TRBV5-5
d_call: NA
cdr3_aa: CASSLAPDLNEKLFF
cdr3_nt: TGTGCCAGCAGCTTGGCCCCCGATTTGAATGAAAAACTGTTTTTT

j_call: TRBJ1-6
clone_size: NA
v_call: TRBV18
d_call: TRBD1
cdr3_aa: CASSPGQLNSPLHF
cdr3_nt: TGTGCCAGCTCACCGGGACAGTTAAATTCACCCCTCCACTTT

j_call: TRBJ2-1
clone_size: few
v_call: TRBV5-5
d_call: TRBD1
cdr3_aa: CASSSRTGGVHNEQFF
cdr3_nt: TGTGCCAGCAGCTCGCGGACAGGGGGAGTACACAATGAGCAGTTCTTC

j_call: TRBJ2-3
clone_size: many
v_call: TRBV5-4
d_call: NA
cdr3_aa: CASSWDRTDTDTQYF
cdr3_nt: TGTGCCAGCAGCTGGGACCGGACAGACACAGATACGCAGTATTTT

j_call: TRBJ2-5
clone_size: few
v_call: TRBV12-3/TRBV12-4
d_call: NA
cdr3_aa: CASSFGGVETQYF
cdr3_nt: TGTGCCAGCAGTTTCGGGGGAGTTGAGACCCAGTACTTC

j_call: TRBJ2-2
clone_size: NA
v_call: TRBV15
d_call: NA
cdr3_aa: CATRKGTVTGELFF
cdr3_nt: TGTGCCACCAGAAAAGGAACGGTCACCGGGGAGCTGTTTTTT

j_call: TRBJ2-1
clone_size: few
v_call: TRBV10-3
d_call: NA
cdr3_aa: CAISDGRGRVNEQFF
cdr3_nt: TGTGCCATCAGTGACGGTAGGGGGAGGGTCAATGAGCAGTTCTTC

j_call: TRBJ2-1
clone_size: many
v_call: TRBV4-1
d_call: TRBD2
cdr3_aa: CASSQDWGGEQFF
cdr3_nt: TGCGCCAGCAGCCAAGACTGGGGGGGTGAGCAGTTCTTC

j_call: TRBJ2-3
clone_size: few
v_call: TRBV11-2
d_call: TRBD2
cdr3_aa: CASSLDGGGTDTQYF
cdr3_nt: TGTGCCAGCAGCTTAGATGGGGGGGGGACAGATACGCAGTATTTT

j_call: TRBJ2-2
clone_size: few
v_call: TRBV12-3/TRBV12-4
d_call: NA
cdr3_aa: CASAPGTWNTGELFF
cdr3_nt: TGTGCCTCAGCCCCTGGGACCTGGAACACCGGGGAGCTGTTTTTT

j_call: TRBJ2-5
clone_size: few
v_call: TRBV4-2
d_call: TRBD2
cdr3_aa: CASSDRAGGPRETQYF
cdr3_nt: TGTGCCAGCAGCGATAGGGCGGGAGGGCCGAGAGAGACCCAGTACTTC

j_call: TRBJ2-1
clone_size: NA
v_call: TRBV4-3
d_call: NA
cdr3_aa: CASSQRVSGYNEQFF
cdr3_nt: TGCGCCAGCAGCCAGCGGGTCTCAGGGTACAATGAGCAGTTCTTC

j_call: TRBJ2-1
clone_size: few
v_call: TRBV20-1
d_call: TRBD2
cdr3_aa: CSARDPTGKTSGRLYNEQFF
cdr3_nt: TGCAGTGCTAGAGATCCTACCGGGAAAACTAGCGGGAGGTTATACAATGAGCAGTTCTTC

j_call: TRBJ2-1
clone_size: few
v_call: TRBV11-2
d_call: TRBD2
cdr3_aa: CASRRVGRALNEQFF
cdr3_nt: TGTGCCAGCAGGAGGGTCGGGAGGGCCCTTAATGAGCAGTTCTTC

j_call: TRBJ2-7
clone_size: NA
v_call: TRBV20-1
d_call: TRBD2
cdr3_aa: CSAQRGIAGAPYEQYF
cdr3_nt: TGCAGTGCACAAAGGGGAATAGCGGGAGCCCCCTACGAGCAGTACTTC

j_call: TRBJ2-7
clone_size: few
v_call: TRBV20-1
d_call: NA
cdr3_aa: CSARVFLREPYEQYF
cdr3_nt: TGCAGTGCTAGAGTTTTCCTCCGCGAGCCCTACGAGCAGTACTTC

j_call: TRBJ1-1
clone_size: few
v_call: TRBV4-3
d_call: NA
cdr3_aa: CASRLGLLNTEAFF
cdr3_nt: TGCGCCAGCAGGTTAGGACTGCTGAACACTGAAGCTTTCTTT